These 20 T cell receptor beta chains were all obtained from the same sample, sequenced in a study of T-cell memory formation after mild COVID-19. TCRdb processed the 5' RACE reads anew with MiXCR; each CDR3 protein has one entry. The profile covers about 30,000 distinct CDR3 sequences, with about 12% appearing a single time and 12% to 15% taken by the ten largest. The sequencing sample was made of PBMCs or a T cell subset sorted from them (not recorded which). The receptors stem from an adult woman who had mild COVID-19 (a few samples of this study predate the infection). Cell type and time point are not known.

At least ten counts were recorded for this clonotype. The rearrangement links TRBV7-2 to TRBJ2-5, with TRBD2 as a possible D gene (6 bases). The CDR3 is 13 residues long. The V end lost 0 bases, the J end lost 4 bases, and 6 bases lay between the germline ends. Germline-derived CDR1 and CDR2 are SGHTA and FQGNSA. Written as DNA, the CDR3 is TGTGCCAGCAGCTTAGCGCGGGGAGAGACCCAGTACTTC. This codes for CASSLARGETQYF.

This clonotype was counted many times. The chain is built from TRBV30 and TRBJ1-6; D is unclear. CDR1 and CDR2 from the germline V gene are GTSNPN and SVGIG (reference sequence). Trimming took 1 base from V and 8 from J, leaving 12 bases between them. The CDR3 spans 14 residues. As DNA, the CDR3 is TGTGCCTGGAGTGCCGGGTCCCCCGATTCACCCCTCCACTTT. Amino acid sequence: CAWSAGSPDSPLHF.

This clonotype was found many times. The chain has TRBV5-1 and TRBJ2-3; 8 nucleotides align to TRBD2. The CDR3 is made up of 17 amino acids. The V and J ends lost 2 bases and 4 bases, in that order; junction bases with no gene match: 12. Germline assignment: CDR1 SGHRS and CDR2 YFSETQ. CDR3 protein: CASSFLGGGPGADTQYF. As DNA, the CDR3 is TGCGCCAGCAGCTTTTTGGGCGGGGGGCCCGGCGCAGATACGCAGTATTTT.

This clonotype came up many times. The chain employs TRBV6-6 and TRBJ2-7; TRBD2 might be the D (6 bases). The CDR3 runs to 10 residues. V was trimmed by 10 bases and J by 9 bases, leaving 13 bases between them. Germline CDR1 reads MNHNY; CDR2 reads SVGAGI (reference sequence). As DNA, the CDR3 is TGTGCCACCCGCCTGGGAGGGCAGTACTTC. It translates to CATRLGGQYF.

This clonotype was observed at least ten times. V gene TRBV5-1 combines with J gene TRBJ2-2; D not certain. Germline assignment: CDR1 SGHRS and CDR2 YFSETQ. The CDR3 runs 14 residues. V was trimmed by 1 base and J by 6 bases, leaving 10 bases between them. The CDR3 protein is CASSLSVVAGELFF. The DNA of the CDR3 is TGCGCCAGCAGCTTGTCGGTGGTGGCCGGGGAGCTGTTTTTT. The full variable domain, with the rest looked up from reference TRBV5-1 and TRBJ2-2, is KAGVTQTPRYLIKTRGQQVTLSCSPISGHRSVSWYQQTPGQGLQFLFEYFSETQRNKGNFPGRFSGRQFSNSRSEMNVSTLELGDSALYLCASSLSVVAGELFFGEGSRLTVL.

There are many counts of this clonotype. The genes are TRBV21-1 and TRBJ1-1. TRBV21-1 is classified as a pseudogene. The CDR3 runs to 18 residues. CDR3 nucleotides: TGTGCCAGCAGCAAGGCCGTATCAAGGATAGGAGAACTTAATGAAGCTTTCTTT. The encoded protein is CASSKAVSRIGELNEAFF.

This clonotype was recorded many times. This sequence joins TRBV9 and TRBJ1-5; no reliable D call. Germline loops: CDR1 SGDLS, CDR2 YYNGEE. The CDR3 has 17 residues. V was pared by 2 bases and J by 3 bases, with 18 bases between. The CDR3 sequence: CASSVPLLRYFNQPQHF. The CDR3 nucleotides read TGTGCCAGCAGCGTCCCCCTCCTGAGGTACTTCAATCAGCCCCAGCATTTT.

This clonotype was recorded at least ten times. The chain uses TRBV5-5 and TRBJ2-7, with 10 bases that match TRBD2. Germline V gene data show CDR1 as SGHKS and CDR2 as YYEKEE (reference sequence). The V and J ends lost 4 bases and 6 bases, in that order; junction bases with no gene match: 10. The CDR3 contains 15 residues. CDR3: CASSRLAGEFGEQYF. CDR3 sequence (DNA): TGTGCCAGCAGCAGGCTAGCGGGAGAATTTGGCGAGCAGTACTTC.

This clonotype was counted at least ten times. The chain combines TRBV2 with TRBJ1-2, with TRBD1 as a possible D gene (6 bases). Germline-derived CDR1 and CDR2 are SNHLY and FYNNEI. The CDR3 loop spans 13 amino acids. The V and J ends lost 4 bases and 5 bases respectively, with 11 bases between them. The CDR3 bases are TGTGCCAGCAGTGGGACAGCAAGATATGGCTACACCTTC. It is translated as CASSGTARYGYTF.

The chain recombines TRBV5-6 with TRBJ2-1; 11 bases match TRBD2. J gave up 2 bases and V 2 bases, and 0 bases lay outside the gene matches. Germline V gene data show CDR1 as SGHDT and CDR2 as YYEEEE. The CDR3 is 15 residues long. CDR3 bases: TGTGCCAGCAGCTTTAGCGGGGGGGCCTACAATGAGCAGTTCTTC. This gives the protein CASSFSGGAYNEQFF.

There are many counts of this clonotype. The chain employs TRBV6-2 or TRBV6-3 and TRBJ1-5; D is unclear. The germline gives CDR1 MNHEY, CDR2 SVGEGT. V gave up 8 bases and J gave up 7 bases, with 12 bases separating them. The CDR3 sequence is 12 residues long. Here the CDR3 reads CASEVPGQPQHF. The CDR3 DNA sequence: TGTGCCAGCGAAGTGCCGGGACAGCCCCAGCATTTT.

This clonotype was seen at least ten times. V is TRBV9 and J is TRBJ2-5; 11 bases are shared with TRBD2. Germline lookup yields CDR1 SGDLS and CDR2 YYNGEE. J was trimmed by 4 bases and V by 2 bases; bases with no gene match: 4. The CDR3 extends over 15 amino acids. CDR3 amino acids: CASSVSLAGGETQYF. The CDR3, as DNA: TGTGCCAGCAGCGTCTCGCTAGCGGGAGGAGAGACCCAGTACTTC.

This clonotype was recorded at least ten times. J is TRBJ2-3 and V is TRBV4-1; 8 nucleotides match TRBD2. From germline, CDR1 is MGHRA and CDR2 YSYEKL. The CDR3 spans 17 residues. The V and J ends lost 1 base and 4 bases, in that order; junction bases with no gene match: 10. CDR3 coding DNA: TGCGCCAGCAGCCAAGCCCGGGGGGGCCGGGCGGCAGATACGCAGTATTTT. It yields the protein CASSQARGGRAADTQYF.

The chain employs TRBV5-4 and TRBJ2-5; D not certain. The germline gives CDR1 SGHNT, CDR2 YYREEE (reference sequence). The length of the CDR3 is 11 residues. The V and J ends lost 8 bases and 5 bases respectively, with 10 bases between them. The CDR3 nucleotides are TGTGCCAGAATGGAATGGGAGACCCAGTACTTC. Translating gives CARMEWETQYF.

This sequence joins TRBV29-1 and TRBJ2-1; D remains ambiguous. This CDR3 comprises 12 residues. Germline CDR1 SQVTM, CDR2 ANQGSEA. CDR3 residues: CSAEFRDNEQFF. CDR3 nucleotides: TGCAGTGCCGAGTTCCGGGACAATGAGCAGTTCTTC.

Ten or more counts support this clonotype. The chain couples TRBV5-1 to TRBJ1-1, with D perhaps matching TRBD1 (6 bases). The germline V gene has CDR1 SGHRS and CDR2 YFSETQ. V lost 7 bases and J lost 4, with 20 bases in between. The CDR3 has 15 residues. The CDR3: CASEPGTPGSTEAFF. In nucleotides, the CDR3 is TGCGCCAGCGAACCCGGGACACCAGGTTCCACTGAAGCTTTCTTT.

This clonotype was seen ten or more times. The J gene is TRBJ2-2, the V gene TRBV12-3 or TRBV12-4; D may be TRBD1 or TRBD2 (5 bases each). Deletions cut 4 bases from V and 2 bases from J, with 8 bases between. The CDR3 sequence is 14 residues long. In nucleotides, the CDR3 is TGTGCCAGCAGTTCAGGGACCAACACCGGGGAGCTGTTTTTT. Its translation is CASSSGTNTGELFF.

This clonotype has a count of ten or more. The V and J genes are TRBV20-1 and TRBJ2-1; 11 nucleotides agree with TRBD2. Germline lookup yields CDR1 DFQATT and CDR2 SNEGSKA (reference sequence). This CDR3 spans 16 amino acids. The trim removed 8 bases at V and 6 bases at J, leaving 15 bases unmatched. The DNA of the CDR3 is TGCAGTACTGAAAGGCCAACTAGCGGGAGTTTCAATGAGCAGTTCTTC. This translates into CSTERPTSGSFNEQFF.

The table lists this clonotype with many counts. The CDR3 loop is CASSLSRSGTETQYF. DNA of the CDR3: TGTGCCAGCAGCTTGTCGCGTTCTGGGACGGAGACCCAGTACTTC. This chain uses TRBV5-6 with TRBJ2-5, with D perhaps TRBD1 or TRBD2 (5 bases each). The CDR3 has 15 residues. Germline CDR1 reads SGHDT; CDR2 reads YYEEEE. Trimming left V 1 base short and J 5 bases short, with 15 bases between. The full variable domain, its missing parts supplied by reference TRBV5-6 and TRBJ2-5, is DAGVTQSPTHLIKTRGQQVTLRCSPKSGHDTVSWYQQALGQGPQFIFQYYEEEERQRGNFPDRFSGHQFPNYSSELNVNALLLGDSALYLCASSLSRSGTETQYFGPGTRLLVL.

This clonotype was counted ten times or more. The chain employs TRBV12-3 or TRBV12-4 and TRBJ1-1; D might be TRBD1 (5 bases). This CDR3 comprises 12 residues. V lost 8 bases and J 5 bases, leaving 12 bases between the germline ends. The CDR3 region has the DNA TGTGCCAGCGATTGGGAGGGGACTGAAGCTTTCTTT. Its translation is CASDWEGTEAFF.